The 30 T cell receptor beta chains reported below all come from one sample, sequenced in a study of T cells in Graves' hyperthyroidism and ophthalmopathy (dated by TCRdb to between 2018 and 2020). Libraries were prepared through multiplex PCR. The sample was run on an Illumina HiSeq 2000. The TCR beta CDR3 regions were amplified from the RNA transcripts. The TCR CDR3 was subjected to a first round of RT-PCR using the HTBI primer set and the Qiagen OneStep RT-PCR kit. Clones were called with MiXCR by TCRdb after fastp trimmed the public reads at Q25, and only in-frame beta chains were retained. Each entry is one CDR3 protein sequence, shown with its most common DNA and genes. The sample records 300,000 to 350,000 distinct CDR3 sequences, 15% to 20% of which are singletons. The top ten constitute 45% to 50% of the sample. Sequenced: blood. The receptors shown here come from a woman in her forties or fifties with Graves' hyperthyroidism.

The chain carries TRBV12-3 or TRBV12-4 and TRBJ1-5; D may be TRBD1 (6 bases). The V and J ends lost 5 bases and 5 bases respectively, with 13 bases between them. The CDR3 covers 14 residues. CDR3 protein: CASSTLTGDQPQHF. The CDR3 nucleotides read TGTGCCAGCAGTACACTGACAGGAGATCAGCCCCAGCATTTT.

The J gene is TRBJ1-1, the V gene TRBV7-9, with D possibly being TRBD1 (5 bases). The CDR3 loop spans 13 amino acids. The V gene lost 5 bases and the J gene lost 9 bases, with 16 bases spanning the gap. Germline lookup yields CDR1 SEHNR and CDR2 FQNEAQ (reference sequence). CDR3 in amino acids: CASSRGREPKAFF. CDR3 nucleotides: TGTGCCAGCAGCCGGGGCAGGGAGCCAAAAGCTTTCTTT.

This clonotype appeared many times. The chain couples TRBV7-8 to TRBJ2-1; no firm D call. Germline V gene data show CDR1 as SGHVS and CDR2 as FQNEAQ. V was cut by 0 bases and J by 4 bases, with 7 bases left in between. CDR3 length: 14 residues. The CDR3 is CASSLAPHYNEQFF. DNA for the CDR3: TGTGCCAGCAGCTTAGCTCCCCATTACAATGAGCAGTTCTTC. The full variable domain, with the rest looked up from reference TRBV7-8 and TRBJ2-1, is GAGVSQSPRYKVAKRGQDVALRCDPISGHVSLFWYQQALGQGPEFLTYFQNEAQLDKSGLPSDRFFAERPEGSVSTLKIQRTQQEDSAVYLCASSLAPHYNEQFFGPGTRLTVL.

This clonotype has only a few counts. V and J are TRBV19 and TRBJ2-3, with 14 nucleotides matching TRBD2. CDR1 is LNHDA and CDR2 is SQIVND in the germline V gene (reference sequence). The V segment lost 6 bases and the J segment 0 bases; nucleotides outside the gene matches: 8. This CDR3 spans 18 amino acids. CDR3 nucleotides: TGTGCCAGTAGCCCGACTAGCGGGGGGGAAGCTAGCACAGATACGCAGTATTTT. Its protein product is CASSPTSGGEASTDTQYF.

The chain couples TRBV7-9 to TRBJ2-7, with no clear D. Germline CDR1 SEHNR, CDR2 FQNEAQ (reference sequence). Trimming cost V 1 base and J 5 bases, with 9 bases left between them. CDR3 length: 13 residues. CDR3 protein: CASSLEELDEQYF. In nucleotides, the CDR3 is TGTGCCAGCAGCTTAGAGGAGTTGGACGAGCAGTACTTC.

This chain connects TRBV5-1 to TRBJ2-3; D is unclear. Trimming cost V 0 bases and J 0 bases, with 11 bases left between them. The CDR3 consists of 16 residues. CDR1 and CDR2 (germline): SGHRS, YFSETQ. CDR3 in amino acids: CASSLGGNPSTDTQYF. The CDR3 DNA sequence: TGCGCCAGCAGCTTGGGGGGTAACCCTAGCACAGATACGCAGTATTTT.

The table lists this clonotype with many counts. CDR3 DNA: TGTGCCAGCAGTTTTGGAGCGGGAGGGCCGAATGAGCAGTTCTTC. The encoded protein is CASSFGAGGPNEQFF. The J gene is TRBJ2-1, the V gene TRBV12-3 or TRBV12-4, with 10 nucleotides matching TRBD2. The CDR3 has 15 residues. The V gene end was trimmed by 3 bases and the J gene end by 7 bases; junction bases not matched to a gene: 6.

This clonotype was recorded at least ten times. The chain recombines TRBV20-1 with TRBJ2-7; D may be TRBD2 (6 bases). The V end lost 6 bases, the J end lost 2 bases, and 11 bases lay between the germline ends. The CDR3 loop spans 12 amino acids. CDR1 is DFQATT, CDR2 SNEGSKA, per germline (reference sequence). Written as DNA, the CDR3 is TGCAGTGCCCCAGCGGGTACCTACGAGCAGTACTTC. It codes for CSAPAGTYEQYF.

This clonotype has at least ten counts. The V call is TRBV6-2 or TRBV6-3, the J call TRBJ2-7; TRBD2 matches at 11 bases. V gave up 7 bases and J gave up 3 bases; unmatched junction bases: 2. Per germline, CDR1 MNHEY and CDR2 SVGEGT. This CDR3 spans 13 amino acids. The chain's CDR3 is CASKTSGGYEQYV. The CDR3 nucleotides read TGTGCCAGCAAAACTAGCGGGGGCTACGAGCAGTACGTC.

The chain joins TRBV18 to TRBJ2-2, with a possible D match to TRBD2 (6 bases). Germline assignment: CDR1 KGHSH and CDR2 LQKENI. CDR3 length: 15 residues. The V gene lost 6 bases and the J gene lost 1 base, with 12 bases spanning the gap. CDR3 coding DNA: TGTGCCAGCTCTCCGGGACTCCAGAACACCGGGGAGCTGTTTTTT. Protein product: CASSPGLQNTGELFF. Full variable domain (rest looked up from reference TRBV18 and TRBJ2-2): NAGVMQNPRHLVRRRGQEARLRCSPMKGHSHVYWYRQLPEEGLKFMVYLQKENIIDESGMPKERFSAEFPKEGPSILRIQQVVRGDSAAYFCASSPGLQNTGELFFGEGSRLTVL.

The genes are TRBV20-1 and TRBJ2-1; 9 bases align to TRBD1. CDR1 and CDR2 from the germline V gene are DFQATT and SNEGSKA (reference sequence). V lost 4 bases and J lost 7; bases outside the gene matches: 11. The CDR3 loop spans 15 amino acids. The CDR3 bases are TGCAGTGCTATCCGGAACGGACAGGGGATGAATGAGCAGTTCTTC. Translating it yields CSAIRNGQGMNEQFF.

Turning to this clonotype: A much more abundant neighbour one base away suggests this may be a read error. The CDR3 sequence: CATSRDPGDLQMDTEAFF. The CDR3 DNA reads as TGTGCCACCAGCAGAGATCCTGGGGACCTCCAAATGGACACTGAAGCTTTCTTT. The chain links TRBV15 to TRBJ1-1; maybe TRBD1 (5 bases). The germline gives CDR1 LNHNV, CDR2 YYDKDF (reference sequence). The CDR3 has 18 amino acids. V lost 0 bases to trimming and J lost 3 bases, with 20 bases between them.

A word on this clonotype: An end of the junction does not agree with germline; a read error may underlie this. The rearrangement uses TRBV7-9 and TRBJ2-3; D unresolved. Germline CDR1 is SEHNR and CDR2 is FQNEAQ (reference sequence). The CDR3 runs 15 residues. The CDR3 region is CASSLGSQSTDTQYF. CDR3 coding DNA: TGTGCTAGCAGCTTAGGATCACAGAGCACAGATACGCAGTATTTT.

This clonotype was seen ten or more times. V usage is TRBV13 and J usage is TRBJ2-5, with D maybe TRBD2 (6 bases). V was trimmed by 5 bases and J by 2 bases, leaving 15 bases between them. The CDR3 has 15 amino acids. CDR1 is PRHDT, CDR2 FYEKMQ, per germline (reference sequence). The CDR3 region has the DNA TGTGCCAGCAGCCCCTCCCCCGCGGGGCAAGAGACCCAGTACTTC. This sequence encodes CASSPSPAGQETQYF.

The chain combines TRBV6-1 with TRBJ1-1; D is undetermined. The CDR3 length is 13 residues. V lost 4 bases and J lost 1, with 7 bases in between. Germline V lookup: CDR1 MNHNS, CDR2 SASEGT. CDR3 residues: CASSGYKNTEAFF. CDR3 nucleotide sequence: TGTGCCAGCAGTGGGTACAAGAACACTGAAGCTTTCTTT.

Concerning this clonotype: Compared with germline, one end of the junction differs, possibly owing to a read error. The V gene is TRBV3-1, the J gene TRBJ2-1; tentatively, D is TRBD2 (7 bases). The CDR3 spans 18 residues. Per the germline V gene, CDR1 is LGHDT and CDR2 is YNNKEL (reference sequence). The CDR3 protein is CASSQVGLWGGAYNEQLF. CDR3 coding DNA: TGTGCCAGCAGCCAAGTAGGGTTGTGGGGGGGGGCCTACAATGAGCAGCTCTTC.

This clonotype showed up many times. The V and J genes are TRBV12-3 or TRBV12-4 and TRBJ2-5; D is possibly TRBD2 (5 bases). CDR3 length: 15 residues. Trimming removed 6 bases from V and 2 bases from J, with 16 bases in between. For the CDR3, the DNA is TGTGCCAGCAGCCTGGCTGGGCGAGGGCAAGAGACCCAGTACTTC. Translating gives CASSLAGRGQETQYF.

V is TRBV7-9 and J is TRBJ2-5; 9 bases fit TRBD1. Germline CDR1 is SEHNR and CDR2 is FQNEAQ (reference sequence). The CDR3 is made up of 14 amino acids. J gave up 2 bases and V 8 bases, and 6 bases lay outside the gene matches. The CDR3 DNA follows: TGTGCCAGCGGGACAGGGATGGTGCAAGAGACCCAGTACTTC. Amino acids: CASGTGMVQETQYF.

This clonotype was seen a handful of times. The junction shows a germline mismatch at one end, possibly a read error. The V gene is TRBV3-1, the J gene TRBJ2-7; D perhaps matches TRBD2 (6 bases). This CDR3 has 13 residues. The germline CDR1 and CDR2 sequences are LGHDT and YNNKEL (reference sequence). The CDR3 region is CAGSQAGSREQYF. CDR3 in DNA: TGTGCCGGCAGCCAAGCGGGTAGTCGGGAGCAGTACTTC.

This clonotype was observed a few times. The V gene is TRBV2, the J gene TRBJ2-7, with D possibly TRBD1 on 7 matching bases. Trimming pared 8 bases from V and 3 bases from J, leaving 17 bases between. The CDR3 has 14 residues. CDR1 SNHLY and CDR2 FYNNEI come from the germline V gene. CDR3 sequence reads: CASRVGGGFYEQYF. The CDR3 bases are TGTGCCAGCCGCGTTGGAGGGGGCTTCTACGAGCAGTACTTC.

This clonotype was observed many times. The chain joins TRBV7-2 to TRBJ2-5, with D unclear. Germline CDR1 reads SGHTA; CDR2 reads FQGNSA. V was pared by 1 base and J by 4 bases, with 10 bases between. The CDR3 runs 14 residues. DNA of the CDR3: TGTGCCAGCAGCTTAGTTGCACTCGGAGAGACCCAGTACTTC. As protein: CASSLVALGETQYF.

This clonotype was recorded a few times. The chain uses TRBV6-5 and TRBJ2-6, with D perhaps TRBD1 (5 bases). Trimming removed 2 bases at V and 0 bases at J, with 11 bases between. The CDR3 totals 17 residues. Germline V gives CDR1 MNHEY, CDR2 SVGAGI. The CDR3 loop reads CASSYITGNSGANVLTF. CDR3 nucleotide sequence: TGTGCCAGCAGTTACATTACAGGCAACTCTGGGGCCAACGTCCTGACTTTC.

The table lists this clonotype with a few counts. The rearrangement uses TRBV5-1 and TRBJ2-7, with TRBD1 matching 7 bases. The J segment lost 3 bases and the V segment lost 3 bases, leaving 21 bases of the junction unmatched. Looked up from germline, CDR1 is SGHRS and CDR2 is YFSETQ. This CDR3 contains 19 residues. The CDR3 DNA reads TGCGCCAGCAGCTGTCCGGGACAGAGCATCTTTGACTCCTGCTACGAGCAGTACTTC. Translating it yields CASSCPGQSIFDSCYEQYF.

The gene calls are TRBV7-3 and TRBJ2-5; the match to TRBD1 covers 8 bases. Losses at the gene ends were 2 bases for V and 5 bases for J; bases not matched to a gene: 7. The CDR3 totals 15 residues. Germline V gene data show CDR1 as SGHTA and CDR2 as FQGTGA. The CDR3 here is CASSLGQGAIETQYF. In nucleotides, the CDR3 is TGTGCCAGCAGCTTAGGGCAGGGGGCGATCGAGACCCAGTACTTC.

V is TRBV20-1 and J is TRBJ2-1; no clear D gene. Germline CDR1 is DFQATT and CDR2 is SNEGSKA (reference sequence). V lost 6 bases and J lost 0, with 12 bases in between. This CDR3 is built from 14 residues. The CDR3 is CSAKTRSSYNEQFF. In DNA, the CDR3 is TGCAGTGCGAAAACGAGGAGCTCCTACAATGAGCAGTTCTTC.

This clonotype appeared many times. CDR3 nucleotides: TGTGCCAGCAGTTCCAGACAGGGCTCCTACGAGCAGTACGTC. Its translation: CASSSRQGSYEQYV. V and J are TRBV27 and TRBJ2-7, with 7 bases identical to TRBD1. Germline V gene sequence: CDR1 MNHEY, CDR2 SMNVEV (reference sequence). The CDR3 sequence is 14 residues long. The trim removed 4 bases at V and 0 bases at J, leaving 3 bases unmatched.

J is TRBJ2-7 and V is TRBV15; 10 positions match TRBD2. This CDR3 comprises 15 residues. Germline V gene lookup returns CDR1 LNHNV and CDR2 YYDKDF (reference sequence). With 2 bases clipped from V and 7 bases from J, the junction kept 8 bases outside the gene matches. The CDR3 loop is CATSRSGASGSEQYF. CDR3 in DNA: TGTGCCACCAGCAGATCGGGGGCTAGCGGGAGTGAGCAGTACTTC.

This clonotype was counted many times. The gene calls are TRBV7-9 and TRBJ1-4; a possible D gene is TRBD1 (5 bases). V was cut by 5 bases and J by 7 bases, with 17 bases left in between. Germline V gene data show CDR1 as SEHNR and CDR2 as FQNEAQ (reference sequence). This CDR3 has 15 residues. CDR3 region: CASSVTGTRGEKLFF. CDR3 DNA: TGTGCCAGCAGCGTTACCGGGACTAGAGGTGAAAAACTGTTTTTT.

This clonotype was counted many times. This sequence joins TRBV12-3 or TRBV12-4 and TRBJ1-1; D remains ambiguous. The CDR3 runs to 14 residues. V was trimmed by 5 bases and J by 4 bases, leaving 14 bases between them. CDR3 in amino acids: CASSPSRERTEAFF. DNA of the CDR3: TGTGCCAGCAGTCCATCACGAGAACGCACTGAAGCTTTCTTT.

This clonotype occurred many times. V gene TRBV5-1 combines with J gene TRBJ2-1; 8 bases map to TRBD1. CDR3 length: 16 amino acids. Germline loops: CDR1 SGHRS, CDR2 YFSETQ. V lost 2 bases, J lost 4 bases, and 8 bases stayed unmatched. CDR3 sequence reads: CASSLSRDRRYNEQFF. CDR3 in DNA: TGCGCCAGCAGCTTATCTCGGGACAGGCGGTACAATGAGCAGTTCTTC.